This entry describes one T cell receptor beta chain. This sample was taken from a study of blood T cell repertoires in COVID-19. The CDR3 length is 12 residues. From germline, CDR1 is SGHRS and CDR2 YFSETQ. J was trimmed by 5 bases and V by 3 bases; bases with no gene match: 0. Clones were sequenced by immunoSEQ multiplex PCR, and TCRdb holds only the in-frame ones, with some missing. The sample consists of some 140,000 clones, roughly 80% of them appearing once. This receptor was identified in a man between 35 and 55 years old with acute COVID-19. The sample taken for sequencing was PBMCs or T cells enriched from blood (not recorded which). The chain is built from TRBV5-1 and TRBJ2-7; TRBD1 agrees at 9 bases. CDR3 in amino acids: CASSWTGDEQYF. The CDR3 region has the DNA TGCGCCAGCAGCTGGACAGGGGACGAGCAGTACTTC.